This entry lists 7 T cell receptor beta chains sequenced from one sample in a study of T cells in Graves' hyperthyroidism and ophthalmopathy. RNA transcripts gave rise to amplified TCR beta CDR3 regions. Primed by the HTBI set, a first-round RT-PCR was run on the TCR CDR3. TCRdb independently ran MiXCR on the multiplex PCR reads; one entry per CDR3 protein. The sample holds 700,000 to 850,000 distinct CDR3 sequences, around 40% seen once. The sequencing sample was made of blood. These receptors were obtained from a woman aged 35 to 49 with Graves' hyperthyroidism.

V and J are TRBV2 and TRBJ1-2; 11 nucleotides agree with TRBD1. Germline lookup yields CDR1 SNHLY and CDR2 FYNNEI. The CDR3 totals 16 residues. Trimming removed 7 bases from V and 6 bases from J; junction bases left unmatched: 13. The DNA of the CDR3 is TGTGCCAGCACTTACTCGCTGGGGACAGGGGGTCATGGCTACACCTTC. Translation gives CASTYSLGTGGHGYTF.

The chain carries TRBV25-1 and TRBJ2-3, with D possibly being TRBD1 or TRBD2 (5 bases each). Between the trimmed V and J ends, which lost 6 bases and 0 bases, there was a span of 13 bases. Germline V gene sequence: CDR1 MGHDK, CDR2 SYGVNS. The length of the CDR3 is 15 residues. For the CDR3, the DNA is TGTGCCAGCAGCCGGCTCCGGGGCAGCACAGATACGCAGTATTTT. Its translation is CASSRLRGSTDTQYF.

This clonotype has a handful of counts. The J gene is TRBJ2-2, the V gene TRBV7-8; D gene unclear. The CDR3 runs 16 residues. Germline V gene lookup returns CDR1 SGHVS and CDR2 FQNEAQ. The V end lost 1 base, the J end lost 4 bases, and 13 bases lay between the germline ends. The CDR3: CASSLDGLIGTGELFF. In nucleotides, the CDR3 is TGTGCCAGCAGCTTAGATGGCCTGATAGGCACCGGGGAGCTGTTTTTT.

This clonotype was recorded at least ten times. This chain uses TRBV10-3 with TRBJ1-5; 7 positions agree with TRBD1. CDR3 length: 16 residues. Unmatched junction bases numbered 13, after V lost 5 bases and J lost 6 bases. Germline V gene sequence: CDR1 ENHRY, CDR2 SYGVKD. The DNA of the CDR3 is TGTGCCATCAGTCAGGTGCCAGGGGGGCTGGGTCAGCCCCAGCATTTT. It translates to CAISQVPGGLGQPQHF.

As regards this clonotype: The conserved phenylalanine or tryptophan normally closing the CDR3 is absent here, so this likely arose from a read error. The DNA is left out, because the CDR3 cannot be placed on it with certainty; the CDR3 is given as TCRdb lists it. The chain recombines TRBV7-9 with TRBJ1-4. The germline CDR1 and CDR2 sequences are SEHNR and FQNEAQ (reference sequence). Inclusive of both ends, the CDR3 amounts to 9 amino acids. CDR3: CASSSTSGS.

This clonotype was picked up many times. The rearrangement joins TRBV7-9 to TRBJ2-7; unclear D gene. Per germline, CDR1 SEHNR and CDR2 FQNEAQ (reference sequence). The CDR3 length is 14 residues. V lost 4 bases, J lost 9 bases, and 19 bases lay in between. The CDR3 bases are TGTGCCAGCAGCTCCATTGTAGAGCCTACGAGGCAGTACTTC. Its translation: CASSSIVEPTRQYF.

Details on this clonotype: A much larger clone is a single base away; this may be a read error. The chain couples TRBV7-2 to TRBJ2-7; unclear D gene. Germline V lookup: CDR1 SGHTA, CDR2 FQGNSA. This CDR3 contains 13 residues. Trimming shortened V by 5 bases and J by 6 bases, and 14 bases separated the two germline ends. CDR3: CTSSPHMTGEQYF. In nucleotides, the CDR3 is TGTACCAGCAGCCCCCACATGACGGGCGAGCAGTACTTC.